The clone carrying this T cell receptor (beta chain) was picked up one time. Clones were read by immunoSEQ multiplex PCR, and TCRdb kept only the in-frame ones, dropping some. The sample yields tens of thousands of clones, approximately 84% seen once. Germline-derived CDR1 and CDR2 are LGHNA and YSLEER. V was pared by 1 base and J by 0 bases, with 10 bases between. The CDR3 is made up of 16 amino acids. The data derive from a study of glioma-infiltrating T cells after dendritic cell vaccination. This receptor was taken from a human donor with glioblastoma. The chain combines TRBV4-3 with TRBJ2-1, with unresolved D. The sample here was blood, taken before dendritic cell vaccination. For the CDR3, the DNA is TGCGCCAGCAGCCAAGGGGCCACAAACTCCTACAATGAGCAGTTCTTC. The encoded protein is CASSQGATNSYNEQFF.